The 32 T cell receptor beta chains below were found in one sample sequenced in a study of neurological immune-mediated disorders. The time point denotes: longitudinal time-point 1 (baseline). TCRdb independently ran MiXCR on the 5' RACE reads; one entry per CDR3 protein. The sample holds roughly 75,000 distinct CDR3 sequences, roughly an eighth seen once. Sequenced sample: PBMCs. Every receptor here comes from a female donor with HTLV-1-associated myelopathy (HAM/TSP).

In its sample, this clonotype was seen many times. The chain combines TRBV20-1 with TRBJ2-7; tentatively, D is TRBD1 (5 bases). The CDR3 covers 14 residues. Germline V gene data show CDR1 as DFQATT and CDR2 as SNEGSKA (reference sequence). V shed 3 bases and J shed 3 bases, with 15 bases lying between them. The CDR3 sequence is CSARRTQSIYEQYF. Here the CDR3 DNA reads TGCAGTGCTAGGAGGACACAGTCGATCTACGAGCAGTACTTC.

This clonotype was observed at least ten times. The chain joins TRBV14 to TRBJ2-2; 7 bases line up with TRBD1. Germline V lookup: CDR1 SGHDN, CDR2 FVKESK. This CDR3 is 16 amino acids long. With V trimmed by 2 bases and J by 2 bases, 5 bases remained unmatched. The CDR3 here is CASSQTGVINTGELFF. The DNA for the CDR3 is TGTGCCAGCAGCCAAACAGGGGTGATCAACACCGGGGAGCTGTTTTTT.

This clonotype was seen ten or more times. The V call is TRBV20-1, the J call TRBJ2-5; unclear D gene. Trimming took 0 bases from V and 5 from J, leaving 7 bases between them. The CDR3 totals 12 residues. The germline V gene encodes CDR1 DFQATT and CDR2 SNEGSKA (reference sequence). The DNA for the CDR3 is TGCAGTGCTAGAGAAATTGTCGAGACCCAGTACTTC. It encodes CSAREIVETQYF.

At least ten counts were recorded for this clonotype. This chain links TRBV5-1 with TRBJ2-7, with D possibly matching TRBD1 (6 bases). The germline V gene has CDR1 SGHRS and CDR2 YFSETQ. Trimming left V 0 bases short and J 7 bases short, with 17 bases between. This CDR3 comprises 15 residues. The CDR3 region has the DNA TGCGCCAGCAGCTTGGATACGGGACGCGGACAGGAGCAGTACTTC. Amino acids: CASSLDTGRGQEQYF. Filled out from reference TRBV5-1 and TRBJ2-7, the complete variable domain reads KAGVTQTPRYLIKTRGQQVTLSCSPISGHRSVSWYQQTPGQGLQFLFEYFSETQRNKGNFPGRFSGRQFSNSRSEMNVSTLELGDSALYLCASSLDTGRGQEQYFGPGTRLTVT.

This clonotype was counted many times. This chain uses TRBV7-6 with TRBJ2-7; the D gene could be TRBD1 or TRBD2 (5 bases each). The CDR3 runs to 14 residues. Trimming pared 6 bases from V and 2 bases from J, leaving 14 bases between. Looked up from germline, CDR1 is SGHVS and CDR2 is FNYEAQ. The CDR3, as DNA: TGTGCCAGCAGTTTCGGGACCGGAGCCTACGAGCAGTACTTC. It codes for CASSFGTGAYEQYF.

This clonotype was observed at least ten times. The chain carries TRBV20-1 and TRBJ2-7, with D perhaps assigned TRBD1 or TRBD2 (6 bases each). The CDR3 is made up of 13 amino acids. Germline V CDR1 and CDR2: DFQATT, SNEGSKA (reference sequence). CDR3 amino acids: CSARVGGIYEQYF. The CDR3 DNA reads TGCAGCGCCAGAGTGGGGGGCATCTACGAGCAGTACTTC.

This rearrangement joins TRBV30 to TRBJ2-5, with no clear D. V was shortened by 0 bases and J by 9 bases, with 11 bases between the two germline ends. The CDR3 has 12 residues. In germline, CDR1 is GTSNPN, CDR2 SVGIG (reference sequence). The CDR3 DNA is TGTGCCTGGAGTGTGGAGCTGTGGCCCCAGTACTTC. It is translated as CAWSVELWPQYF.

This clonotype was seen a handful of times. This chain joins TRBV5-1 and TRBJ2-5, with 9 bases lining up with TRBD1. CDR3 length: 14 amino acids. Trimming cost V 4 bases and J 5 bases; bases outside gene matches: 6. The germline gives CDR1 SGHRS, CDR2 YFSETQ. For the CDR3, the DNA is TGCGCCAGCAGCAAACAGGGGGCCGGGGAGACCCAGTACTTC. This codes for CASSKQGAGETQYF.

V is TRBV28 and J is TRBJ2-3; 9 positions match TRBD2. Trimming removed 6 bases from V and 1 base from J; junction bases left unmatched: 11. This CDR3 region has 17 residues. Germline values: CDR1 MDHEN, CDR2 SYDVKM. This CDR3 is CASSSAGGLSGTDTQYF. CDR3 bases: TGTGCCAGCAGCTCAGCGGGGGGCCTTAGTGGCACAGATACGCAGTATTTT.

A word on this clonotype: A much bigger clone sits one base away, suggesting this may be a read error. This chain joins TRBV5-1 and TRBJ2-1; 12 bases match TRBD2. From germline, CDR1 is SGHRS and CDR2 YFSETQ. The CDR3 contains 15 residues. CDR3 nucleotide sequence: TGCGCCTGCAGCTCTAGCGGGGGGGCCTCCAATGAGCAGTTCTTC. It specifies CACSSSGGASNEQFF.

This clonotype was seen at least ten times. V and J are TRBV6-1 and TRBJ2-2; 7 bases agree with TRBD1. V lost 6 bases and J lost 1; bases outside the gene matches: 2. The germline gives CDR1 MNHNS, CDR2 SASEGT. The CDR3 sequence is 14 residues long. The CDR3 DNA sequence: TGTGCCAGCAGGCGGACAGGGAACACCGGGGAGCTGTTTTTT. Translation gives CASRRTGNTGELFF.

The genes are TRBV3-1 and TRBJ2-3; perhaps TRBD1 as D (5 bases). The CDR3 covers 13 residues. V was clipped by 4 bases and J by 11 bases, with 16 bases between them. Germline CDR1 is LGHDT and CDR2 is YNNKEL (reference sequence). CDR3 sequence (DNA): TGTGCCAGCAGCCGATACAGGACGGGCGAGCAGTATTTT. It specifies CASSRYRTGEQYF.

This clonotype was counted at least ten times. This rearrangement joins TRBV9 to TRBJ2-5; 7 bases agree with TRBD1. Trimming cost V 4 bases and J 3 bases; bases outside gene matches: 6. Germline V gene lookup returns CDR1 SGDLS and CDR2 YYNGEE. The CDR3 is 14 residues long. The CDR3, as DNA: TGTGCCAGCAGCCCCCGGACAGGAGAAGAGACCCAGTACTTC. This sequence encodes CASSPRTGEETQYF.

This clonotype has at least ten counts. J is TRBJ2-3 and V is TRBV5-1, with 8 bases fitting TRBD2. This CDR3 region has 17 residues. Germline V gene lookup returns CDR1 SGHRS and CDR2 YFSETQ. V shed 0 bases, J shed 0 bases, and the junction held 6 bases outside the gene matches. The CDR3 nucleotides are TGCGCCAGCAGCTTGGGCTTACTAGCGGATAGCACAGATACGCAGTATTTT. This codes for CASSLGLLADSTDTQYF.

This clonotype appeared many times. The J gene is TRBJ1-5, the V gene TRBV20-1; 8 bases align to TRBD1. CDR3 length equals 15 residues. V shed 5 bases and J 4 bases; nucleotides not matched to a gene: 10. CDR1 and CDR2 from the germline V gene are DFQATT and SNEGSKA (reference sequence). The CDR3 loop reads CSAGSNNRGNQPQHF. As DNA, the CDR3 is TGCAGTGCTGGAAGTAATAACAGGGGGAATCAGCCCCAGCATTTT.

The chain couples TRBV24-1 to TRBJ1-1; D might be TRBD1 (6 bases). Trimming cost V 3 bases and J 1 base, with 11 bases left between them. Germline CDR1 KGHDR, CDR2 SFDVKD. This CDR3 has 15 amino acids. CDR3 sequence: CATSDRGQQNTEAFF. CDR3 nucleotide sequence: TGTGCCACCAGTGATCGCGGACAGCAGAACACTGAAGCTTTCTTT.

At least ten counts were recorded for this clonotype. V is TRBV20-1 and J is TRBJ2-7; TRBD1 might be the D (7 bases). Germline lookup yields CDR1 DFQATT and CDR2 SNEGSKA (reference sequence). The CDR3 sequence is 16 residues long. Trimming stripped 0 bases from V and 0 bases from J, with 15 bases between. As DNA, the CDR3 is TGCAGTGCTAGAGATCAGGGGGGACAGCTCTCCTACGAGCAGTACTTC. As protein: CSARDQGGQLSYEQYF.

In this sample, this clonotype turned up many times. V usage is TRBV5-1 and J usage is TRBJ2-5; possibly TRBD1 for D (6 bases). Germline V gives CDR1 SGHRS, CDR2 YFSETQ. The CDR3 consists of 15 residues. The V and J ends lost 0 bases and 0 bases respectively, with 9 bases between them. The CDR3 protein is CASSLGQGYQETQYF. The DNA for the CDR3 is TGCGCCAGCAGCTTGGGGCAGGGGTACCAAGAGACCCAGTACTTC.

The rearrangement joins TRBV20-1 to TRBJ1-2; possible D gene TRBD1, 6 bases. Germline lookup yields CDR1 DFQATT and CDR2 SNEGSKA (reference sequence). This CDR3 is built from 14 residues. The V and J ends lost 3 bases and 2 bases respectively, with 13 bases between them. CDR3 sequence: CSASGDTGNYGYTF. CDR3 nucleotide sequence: TGCAGTGCTAGTGGGGATACAGGGAACTATGGCTACACCTTC.

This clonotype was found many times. The CDR3 is CASSLGGREGNEQFF. The CDR3 DNA sequence: TGTGCCAGCAGCTTGGGAGGACGGGAGGGGAATGAGCAGTTCTTC. This sequence joins TRBV5-4 and TRBJ2-1, with 8 bases lining up with TRBD2. Germline CDR1 is SGHNT and CDR2 is YYREEE (reference sequence). The CDR3 covers 15 residues. Trimming at V came to 0 bases and at J to 7 bases, leaving 6 bases not matched to a gene.

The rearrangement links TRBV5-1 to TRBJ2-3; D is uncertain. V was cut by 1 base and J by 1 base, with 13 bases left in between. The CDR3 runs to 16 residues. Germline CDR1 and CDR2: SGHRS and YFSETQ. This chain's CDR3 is CASSLSPPSGTDTQYF. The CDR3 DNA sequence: TGCGCCAGCAGCTTGTCCCCGCCTAGTGGCACAGATACGCAGTATTTT. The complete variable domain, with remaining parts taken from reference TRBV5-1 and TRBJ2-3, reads KAGVTQTPRYLIKTRGQQVTLSCSPISGHRSVSWYQQTPGQGLQFLFEYFSETQRNKGNFPGRFSGRQFSNSRSEMNVSTLELGDSALYLCASSLSPPSGTDTQYFGPGTRLTVL.

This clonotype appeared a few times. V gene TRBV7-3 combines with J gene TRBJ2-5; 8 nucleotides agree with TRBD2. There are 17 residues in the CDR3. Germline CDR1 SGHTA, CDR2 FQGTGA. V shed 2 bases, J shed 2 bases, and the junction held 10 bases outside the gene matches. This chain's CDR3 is CASSLYGSGDVQETQYF. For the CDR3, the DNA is TGTGCCAGCAGCTTATACGGTAGCGGGGACGTGCAAGAGACCCAGTACTTC.

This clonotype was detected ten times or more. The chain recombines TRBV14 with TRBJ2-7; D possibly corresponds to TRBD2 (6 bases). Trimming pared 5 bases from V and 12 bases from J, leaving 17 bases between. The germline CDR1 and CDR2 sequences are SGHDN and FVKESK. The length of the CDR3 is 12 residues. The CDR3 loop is CASSFPGENLYF. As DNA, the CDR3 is TGTGCCAGCAGCTTCCCGGGGGAGAATTTGTACTTC. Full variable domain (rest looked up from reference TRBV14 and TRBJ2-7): EAGVTQFPSHSVIEKGQTVTLRCDPISGHDNLYWYRRVMGKEIKFLLHFVKESKQDESGMPNNRFLAERTGGTYSTLKVQPAELEDSGVYFCASSFPGENLYFGPGTRLTVT.

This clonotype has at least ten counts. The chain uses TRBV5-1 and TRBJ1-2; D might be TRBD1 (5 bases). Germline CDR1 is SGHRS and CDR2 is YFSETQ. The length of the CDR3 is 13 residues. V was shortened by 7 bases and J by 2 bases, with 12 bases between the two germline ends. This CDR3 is CASRWDDNYGYTF. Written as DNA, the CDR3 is TGCGCCAGCCGCTGGGACGACAACTATGGCTACACCTTC. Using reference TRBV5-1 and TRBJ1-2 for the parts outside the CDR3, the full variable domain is KAGVTQTPRYLIKTRGQQVTLSCSPISGHRSVSWYQQTPGQGLQFLFEYFSETQRNKGNFPGRFSGRQFSNSRSEMNVSTLELGDSALYLCASRWDDNYGYTFGSGTRLTVV.

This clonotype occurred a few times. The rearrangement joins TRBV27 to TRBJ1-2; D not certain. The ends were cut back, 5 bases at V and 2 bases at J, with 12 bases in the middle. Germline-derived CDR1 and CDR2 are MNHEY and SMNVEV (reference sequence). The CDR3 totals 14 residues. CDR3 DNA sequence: TGTGCCAGCAGTCCCGCCGGGCCGAACTATGGCTACACCTTC. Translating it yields CASSPAGPNYGYTF.

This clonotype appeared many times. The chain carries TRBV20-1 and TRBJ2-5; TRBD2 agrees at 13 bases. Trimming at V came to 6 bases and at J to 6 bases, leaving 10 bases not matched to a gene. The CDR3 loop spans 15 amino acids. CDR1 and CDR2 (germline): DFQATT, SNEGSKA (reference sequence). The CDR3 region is CSATGLAGVEKTQYF. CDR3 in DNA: TGCAGTGCCACAGGACTAGCGGGGGTCGAAAAGACCCAGTACTTC.

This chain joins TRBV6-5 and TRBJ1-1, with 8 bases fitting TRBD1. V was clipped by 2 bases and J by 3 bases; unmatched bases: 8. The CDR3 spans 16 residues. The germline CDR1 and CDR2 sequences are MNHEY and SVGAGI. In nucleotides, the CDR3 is TGTGCCAGCAGTTACGAACCAGGGGGCAATGACACTGAAGCTTTCTTT. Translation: CASSYEPGGNDTEAFF.

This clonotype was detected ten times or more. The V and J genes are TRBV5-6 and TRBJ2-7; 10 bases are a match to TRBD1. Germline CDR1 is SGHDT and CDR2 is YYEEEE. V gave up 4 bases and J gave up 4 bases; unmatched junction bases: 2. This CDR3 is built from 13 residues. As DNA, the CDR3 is TGTGCCAGCAGCCGGGACAGGGGTTACGAGCAGTACTTC. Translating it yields CASSRDRGYEQYF.

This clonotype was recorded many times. The chain's CDR3 is CSARQLPTGGQETQYF. The CDR3 DNA is TGCAGTGCTAGACAGTTACCAACAGGAGGCCAAGAGACCCAGTACTTC. The chain employs TRBV20-1 and TRBJ2-5; D tentatively reads TRBD1 or TRBD2 (5 bases each). The germline CDR1 and CDR2 sequences are DFQATT and SNEGSKA (reference sequence). V lost 2 bases to trimming and J lost 1 base, with 17 bases between them. The CDR3 is made up of 16 amino acids.

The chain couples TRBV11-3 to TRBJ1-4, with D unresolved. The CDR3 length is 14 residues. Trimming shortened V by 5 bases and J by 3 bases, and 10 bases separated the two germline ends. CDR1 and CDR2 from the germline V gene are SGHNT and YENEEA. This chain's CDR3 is CASSLRSANEKLFF. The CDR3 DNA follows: TGTGCCAGCAGCCTCCGCTCAGCTAATGAAAAACTGTTTTTT. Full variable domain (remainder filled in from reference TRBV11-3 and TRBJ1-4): EAGVVQSPRYKIIEKKQPVAFWCNPISGHNTLYWYLQNLGQGPELLIRYENEEAVDDSQLPKDRFSAERLKGVDSTLKIQPAELGDSAVYLCASSLRSANEKLFFGSGTQLSVL.

CDR3: CASSLGGANEQFF. The CDR3 nucleotides read TGCGCCAGCAGCTTGGGGGGGGCGAATGAGCAGTTCTTC. The rearrangement uses TRBV5-1 and TRBJ2-1, with D perhaps assigned TRBD1 or TRBD2 (6 bases each). The CDR3 length is 13 residues. V was clipped by 0 bases and J by 7 bases, with 8 bases between them. The germline V gene has CDR1 SGHRS and CDR2 YFSETQ.

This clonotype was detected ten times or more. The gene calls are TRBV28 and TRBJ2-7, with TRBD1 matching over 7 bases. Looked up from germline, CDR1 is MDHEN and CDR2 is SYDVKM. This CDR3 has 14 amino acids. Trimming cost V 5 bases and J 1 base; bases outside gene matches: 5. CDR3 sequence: CASSTLGQSYEQYF. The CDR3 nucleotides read TGTGCCAGCAGTACGCTGGGACAGTCCTACGAGCAGTACTTC.